The 27 T cell receptor beta chains below were found in one sample sequenced in a study of blood T cells in healthy people across ages. Combining a sample-barcoded 5' primer with a J-beta primer mix, a second PCR ran for 7 to 11 cycles. TCRdb passed the 5' RACE reads through MiXCR, listing each CDR3 protein once. The repertoire holds around 1,500,000 distinct CDR3 sequences, with roughly 40% as singletons. Sequenced sample: blood. The receptors were gathered from a woman under 30 in good health.

This sequence joins TRBV13 and TRBJ2-5; D not certain. Trimming took off 1 base at V and 3 bases at J, with 9 bases between the two ends. In germline, CDR1 is PRHDT, CDR2 FYEKMQ (reference sequence). The CDR3 loop spans 14 amino acids. The CDR3, as DNA: TGTGCCAGCAGCTTAGAAGGTGGAAAAGAGACCCAGTACTTC. Translated: CASSLEGGKETQYF.

The rearrangement links TRBV6-5 to TRBJ1-3, with 7 bases matching TRBD1. V was pared by 5 bases and J by 4 bases, with 8 bases of the junction left unmatched. Germline lookup yields CDR1 MNHEY and CDR2 SVGAGI. CDR3 length equals 15 residues. Here the CDR3 reads CASSLTGAGGNTIYF. The DNA for the CDR3 is TGTGCCAGCAGTCTTACAGGGGCAGGAGGAAACACCATATATTTT.

J is TRBJ2-7 and V is TRBV27; TRBD1 or TRBD2 may be the D gene (6 bases each). V dropped 5 bases and J dropped 6 bases, with 14 bases sitting between them. Germline V gives CDR1 MNHEY, CDR2 SMNVEV (reference sequence). The CDR3 sequence is 13 residues long. CDR3 DNA sequence: TGTGCCAGCAGTCGTTCGGGGGCCTTCGAGCAGTACTTC. It encodes CASSRSGAFEQYF.

V is TRBV5-1 and J is TRBJ2-1; no firm D call. This CDR3 comprises 14 residues. V lost 0 bases to trimming and J lost 8 bases, with 12 bases between them. The germline gives CDR1 SGHRS, CDR2 YFSETQ. The CDR3 loop is CASSLAVANHEQFF. The CDR3 coding sequence is TGCGCCAGCAGCTTGGCCGTTGCCAACCATGAGCAGTTCTTC.

Comment on this clonotype: Germline is not matched at one junction end, which may reflect a read error. This chain uses TRBV10-2 with TRBJ2-1; D perhaps matches TRBD1 (6 bases). Germline loops: CDR1 WSHSY, CDR2 SAAADI. The CDR3 extends over 13 amino acids. The CDR3 spells CTSSDTGRNEQFF. Here the CDR3 DNA reads TGTACCAGCAGTGACACAGGGAGAAATGAGCAGTTCTTC.

This clonotype appeared a few times. The genes are TRBV5-6 and TRBJ2-5; 9 nucleotides line up with TRBD2. CDR1 is SGHDT and CDR2 is YYEEEE in the germline V gene. The CDR3 has 14 residues. Trimming at V came to 4 bases and at J to 4 bases, leaving 5 bases not matched to a gene. The DNA for the CDR3 is TGTGCCAGCAGCCAGACTAGCGGAGGAGAGACCCAGTACTTC. Its protein is CASSQTSGGETQYF.

This clonotype was detected only a few times. The chain employs TRBV20-1 and TRBJ2-3; 7 positions agree with TRBD2. V trimming: 3 bases; J trimming: 5 bases; junction bases outside the gene matches: 8. Germline V gene sequence: CDR1 DFQATT, CDR2 SNEGSKA (reference sequence). This CDR3 spans 14 amino acids. The DNA of the CDR3 is TGCAGTGCTAGGACTAGCCGGAAAGGAGATACGCAGTATTTT. Residues: CSARTSRKGDTQYF.

This clonotype was recorded at least ten times. The chain joins TRBV29-1 to TRBJ2-5; 8 bases fit TRBD2. The CDR3 extends over 13 amino acids. V lost 3 bases to trimming and J lost 11 bases; unmatched junction nucleotides: 11. Germline V gene data show CDR1 as SQVTM and CDR2 as ANQGSEA. This CDR3 reads CSVEPTSASQQYF. DNA of the CDR3: TGCAGCGTTGAGCCGACTAGCGCGTCTCAACAGTACTTC.

J is TRBJ2-3 and V is TRBV5-1; 9 nucleotides align to TRBD2. Germline V lookup: CDR1 SGHRS, CDR2 YFSETQ. The CDR3 length is 16 residues. The trim removed 4 bases at V and 4 bases at J, leaving 10 bases unmatched. CDR3 in DNA: TGCGCCAGCAGCATCTACCTAGCGGGAAGCTCAGATACGCAGTATTTT. Translating gives CASSIYLAGSSDTQYF.

The V gene is TRBV7-9, the J gene TRBJ1-4; a possible D gene is TRBD1 (5 bases). The CDR3 is made up of 16 amino acids. The V and J ends lost 5 bases and 6 bases respectively, with 19 bases between them. In germline, CDR1 is SEHNR, CDR2 FQNEAQ (reference sequence). This CDR3 is CASSPPRGRTDEKLFF. CDR3 bases: TGTGCCAGCAGCCCACCGCGGGGACGGACGGATGAAAAACTGTTTTTT.

The chain combines TRBV28 with TRBJ1-5; perhaps TRBD1 as D (6 bases). Germline lookup yields CDR1 MDHEN and CDR2 SYDVKM. The CDR3 has 15 amino acids. Trimming took 4 bases from V and 7 from J, leaving 17 bases between them. The CDR3 sequence is CASSYYRVMEQPQHF. CDR3 bases: TGTGCCAGCAGTTATTACAGGGTGATGGAGCAGCCCCAGCATTTT. Full variable domain (missing parts from reference TRBV28 and TRBJ1-5): DVKVTQSSRYLVKRTGEKVFLECVQDMDHENMFWYRQDPGLGLRLIYFSYDVKMKEKGDIPEGYSVSREKKERFSLILESASTNQTSMYLCASSYYRVMEQPQHFGDGTRLSIL.

V and J are TRBV5-1 and TRBJ1-2, with D tentatively TRBD1 (5 bases). This CDR3 is built from 16 residues. CDR1 is SGHRS, CDR2 YFSETQ, per germline. The V and J ends lost 4 bases and 6 bases respectively, with 22 bases between them. The CDR3 region is CASSQLSTGGFDGYTF. In DNA form, the CDR3 reads TGCGCCAGCAGCCAATTGAGTACAGGAGGATTTGATGGCTACACCTTC.

This clonotype was seen once. V is TRBV20-1 and J is TRBJ2-1; a weak D match, TRBD2 (6 bases). The germline V and J ends were trimmed by 0 bases and 5 bases, with 17 bases remaining between them. Germline CDR1 reads DFQATT; CDR2 reads SNEGSKA (reference sequence). The CDR3 extends over 16 amino acids. The DNA for the CDR3 is TGCAGTGCTAGAGATCTGATGCGGGGCCGTGACAATGAGCAGTTCTTC. Its protein is CSARDLMRGRDNEQFF.

The rearrangement uses TRBV6-2 or TRBV6-3 and TRBJ2-7, with D hard to call. The CDR3 spans 15 residues. Germline CDR1 and CDR2: MNHEY and SVGEGT. V was pared by 4 bases and J by 3 bases, with 16 bases between. The CDR3 loop reads CASSSPDAVIYEQYF. The CDR3 region has the DNA TGTGCCAGCAGTTCCCCCGATGCCGTGATCTACGAGCAGTACTTC.

The rearrangement uses TRBV9 and TRBJ2-7; maybe TRBD2 (5 bases). From germline, CDR1 is SGDLS and CDR2 YYNGEE. CDR3 length: 14 residues. V lost 2 bases and J 5 bases, leaving 14 bases between the germline ends. The CDR3 DNA reads as TGTGCCAGCAGCGTCACCAGGACTTCCGACGAGCAGTACTTC. Its translation is CASSVTRTSDEQYF.

This clonotype has only a few counts. The chain joins TRBV7-3 to TRBJ2-3; 9 bases fit TRBD2. The CDR3 length is 14 residues. V lost 5 bases and J lost 6; bases outside the gene matches: 6. Per the germline V gene, CDR1 is SGHTA and CDR2 is FQGTGA. The CDR3 bases are TGTGCCAGCAGCCCCGGGACTAGCAAGGATACGCAGTATTTT. Translating it yields CASSPGTSKDTQYF.

This chain connects TRBV7-3 to TRBJ2-3, with 11 bases matching TRBD2. Per germline, CDR1 SGHTA and CDR2 FQGTGA. Losses at the gene ends were 5 bases for V and 6 bases for J; bases not matched to a gene: 10. This CDR3 spans 16 amino acids. In nucleotides, the CDR3 is TGTGCCAGCAGCCCTCTTAGCGGGGGGGCCCCCGATACGCAGTATTTT. The encoded protein is CASSPLSGGAPDTQYF.

This chain uses TRBV6-4 with TRBJ2-2; no clear D. In germline, CDR1 is MRHNA, CDR2 SNTAGT. V lost 3 bases and J lost 4, with 3 bases in between. The CDR3 length is 12 residues. The CDR3 coding sequence is TGTGCCAGCAGTGATCCCACCGGGGAGCTGTTTTTT. Translating gives CASSDPTGELFF.

A few counts support this clonotype. The CDR3 DNA follows: TGCGCCAGCAGCTTGGCCGTCGCGGGAGGGCCCTACGAGCAGTACTTC. Translated: CASSLAVAGGPYEQYF. This chain joins TRBV5-1 and TRBJ2-7, with 9 bases identical to TRBD2. Germline loops: CDR1 SGHRS, CDR2 YFSETQ. The CDR3 covers 16 residues. The trim removed 0 bases at V and 2 bases at J, leaving 6 bases unmatched.

Details on this clonotype: This likely comes from a read error, as the CDR3 has no conserved phenylalanine or tryptophan at its end. CDR3: CAISESGGGNEQFS. The CDR3 DNA sequence: TGTGCCATCAGTGAGTCGGGGGGAGGTAATGAGCAGTTCTCC. The V and J genes are TRBV10-3 and TRBJ2-1; D is possibly TRBD2 (6 bases). The CDR3 sequence is 14 residues long. CDR1 is ENHRY and CDR2 is SYGVKD in the germline V gene. The ends were cut back, 0 bases at V and 7 bases at J, with 10 bases in the middle.

This sequence joins TRBV3-1 and TRBJ2-5; 9 nucleotides agree with TRBD2. The germline V gene encodes CDR1 LGHDT and CDR2 YNNKEL (reference sequence). V shed 0 bases and J 11 bases; nucleotides not matched to a gene: 13. This CDR3 spans 16 amino acids. In DNA, the CDR3 is TGTGCCAGCAGCCAAGATTGGGTAGCGGGAGAAGTTGAGCAGTACTTC. As protein: CASSQDWVAGEVEQYF.

In its sample, this clonotype was seen a few times. This sequence joins TRBV20-1 and TRBJ2-4, with 13 positions matching TRBD2. V gave up 5 bases and J gave up 6 bases; unmatched junction bases: 19. The CDR3 has 19 residues. Germline lookup yields CDR1 DFQATT and CDR2 SNEGSKA (reference sequence). This CDR3 reads CSAHRTSGRFKSGRNIQYF. The CDR3 coding sequence is TGCAGTGCTCATCGGACTAGCGGGAGATTTAAGAGCGGCAGAAACATTCAGTACTTC.

This sequence joins TRBV6-6 and TRBJ2-3, with D possibly matching TRBD2 (6 bases). Per germline, CDR1 MNHNY and CDR2 SVGAGI (reference sequence). The CDR3 spans 15 residues. Trimming removed 5 bases from V and 6 bases from J, with 18 bases in between. This chain's CDR3 is CASSLASGLDDTQYF. The DNA of the CDR3 is TGTGCCAGCAGTCTAGCGAGCGGGCTGGACGATACGCAGTATTTT.

The chain is built from TRBV2 and TRBJ1-5; 7 positions match TRBD1. V shed 11 bases and J 2 bases; nucleotides not matched to a gene: 6. Germline loops: CDR1 SNHLY, CDR2 FYNNEI. The CDR3 consists of 13 residues. The DNA for the CDR3 is TGTGCCGGCAAAGGGACAGGCAATCAGCCCCAGCATTTT. The encoded protein is CAGKGTGNQPQHF.

The chain employs TRBV11-2 and TRBJ1-2; no clear D gene. Germline V gene data show CDR1 as SGHAT and CDR2 as FQNNGV. CDR3 length: 13 residues. The V end was cut by 2 bases, the J end by 4 bases, with 8 bases between. CDR3 DNA: TGTGCCAGCAGCTTATTCGATGGCTATGGCTACACCTTC. Its protein product is CASSLFDGYGYTF.

The chain carries TRBV5-5 and TRBJ2-1; D may be TRBD2 (6 bases). CDR3 length: 14 amino acids. Trimming removed 0 bases from V and 13 bases from J, with 17 bases in between. Germline assignment: CDR1 SGHKS and CDR2 YYEKEE (reference sequence). The CDR3 region is CASSLAGTEETQFF. CDR3 in DNA: TGTGCCAGCAGCTTGGCCGGGACTGAAGAGACCCAGTTCTTC.

Here the CDR3 DNA reads TGCAGTGCTAGAGATCCCCACAGCGCGGGGAACACTGAAGCTTTCTTT. Translating gives CSARDPHSAGNTEAFF. V gene TRBV20-1 combines with J gene TRBJ1-1; D ambiguous. CDR1 and CDR2 (germline): DFQATT, SNEGSKA (reference sequence). The CDR3 is 16 residues long. V lost 0 bases to trimming and J lost 1 base, with 15 bases between them.